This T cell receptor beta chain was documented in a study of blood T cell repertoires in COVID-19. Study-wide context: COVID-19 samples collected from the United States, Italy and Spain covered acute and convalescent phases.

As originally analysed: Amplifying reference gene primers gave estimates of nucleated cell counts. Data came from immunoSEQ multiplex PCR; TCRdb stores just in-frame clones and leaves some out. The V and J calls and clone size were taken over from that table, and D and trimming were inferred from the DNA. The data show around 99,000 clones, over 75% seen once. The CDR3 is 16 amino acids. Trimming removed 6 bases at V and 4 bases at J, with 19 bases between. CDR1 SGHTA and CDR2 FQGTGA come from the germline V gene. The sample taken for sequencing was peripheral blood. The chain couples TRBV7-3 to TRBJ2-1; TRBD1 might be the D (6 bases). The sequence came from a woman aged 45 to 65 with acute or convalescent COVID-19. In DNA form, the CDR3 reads TGTGCCAGCAGTCAAACCGCCGGGACAAGGTACAATGAGCAGTTCTTC. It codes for CASSQTAGTRYNEQFF. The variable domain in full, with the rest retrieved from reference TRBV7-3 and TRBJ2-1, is GAGVSQTPSNKVTEKGKYVELRCDPISGHTALYWYRQSLGQGPEFLIYFQGTGAADDSGLPNDRFFAVRPEGSVSTLKIQRTERGDSAVYLCASSQTAGTRYNEQFFGPGTRLTVL.